The sequence of this TCR beta chain was determined in a study of T cells expressing NK-cell markers. Study as a whole: TCR beta repertoires came from sorted CD3+CD56+NKG2C+, CD3+CD56+NKG2C- and CD3+CD56-NKG2C+ T cells. Overall study results and limits: The CD3+CD56-NKG2C+ fraction of several donors was also led by these clonotypes.

Germline CDR1 and CDR2: SNHLY and FYNNEI. This CDR3 has 14 amino acids. TCRdb reprocessed the 5' RACE reads, keeping one entry per CDR3 protein, no DNA. The sample includes 150,000 to 200,000 distinct CDR3 sequences. Note on this clonotype: Its specificity is unknown.

The specimen sequenced was blood T cells: a sorted CD56 or NKG2C T cell subset, CD4+ or CD8+ T cells, or bulk PBMC T cells (not recorded which). This sequence was found in a man aged 18-75 years in good health. V usage is TRBV2 and J usage is TRBJ2-3; checking the TCRdb D call of TRBD2 is not possible without DNA. The CDR3 protein is CAQIAGGAQDTQYF.